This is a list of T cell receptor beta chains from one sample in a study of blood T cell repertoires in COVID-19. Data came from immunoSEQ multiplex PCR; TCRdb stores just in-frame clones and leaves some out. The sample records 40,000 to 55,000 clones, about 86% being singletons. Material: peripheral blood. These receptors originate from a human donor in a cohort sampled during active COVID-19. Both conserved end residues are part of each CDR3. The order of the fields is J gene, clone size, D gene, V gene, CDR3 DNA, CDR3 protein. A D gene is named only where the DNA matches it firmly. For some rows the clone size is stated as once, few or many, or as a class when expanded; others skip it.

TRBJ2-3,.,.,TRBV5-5,TGTGCCAGCAGCTTCCTGGCAGGGAAAGATACGCAGTATTTT,CASSFLAGKDTQYF
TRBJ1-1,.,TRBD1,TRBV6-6,TGTGCCAGCAGGGACAGGTCCGACACTGAAGCTTTCTTT,CASRDRSDTEAFF
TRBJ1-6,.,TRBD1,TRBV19,TGTGCCAGTAGTATAAACAGGGGGCTTTCACCCCTCCACTTT,CASSINRGLSPLHF
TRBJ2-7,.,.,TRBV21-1,TGTGCCAGCAGCATAACGTCCCCAGCGGGGGGTCCACCTTACGAGCAGTACTTC,CASSITSPAGGPPYEQYF
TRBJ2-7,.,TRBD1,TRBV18,TGTGCCAGCTCACGGGACAGCTTCTACGAGCAGTACTTC,CASSRDSFYEQYF
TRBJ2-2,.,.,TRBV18,TGTGCCAGCTCACCACCGTGGGAGCAGCTGTTTTTT,CASSPPWEQLFF
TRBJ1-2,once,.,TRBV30,TGTGCCTGGACAGGGTATAACTATGGCTACACCTTC,CAWTGYNYGYTF
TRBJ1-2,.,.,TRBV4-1,TGCGCCAGCAGCCAATTGCCCGGCGGGGGCTACACCTTC,CASSQLPGGGYTF
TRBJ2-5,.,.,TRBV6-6,TGTGCCAGCAGCTATGACAGGCAAGAGACCCAGTACTTC,CASSYDRQETQYF
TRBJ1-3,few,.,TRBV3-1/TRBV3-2,TGTGCCAGCAGCCAAGTATTGGGAAACACCATATATTTT,CASSQVLGNTIYF
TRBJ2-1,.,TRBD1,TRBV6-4,TGTGCCAGCAGTGAGGCAGGGGGCATGTTCAATGAGCAGTTCTTC,CASSEAGGMFNEQFF
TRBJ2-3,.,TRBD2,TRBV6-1,TGTGCCAGCAGTGGGCCGGGACTAGCGCGACGCACAGATACGCAGTATTTT,CASSGPGLARRTDTQYF
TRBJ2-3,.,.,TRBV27,TGTGCCAGCAGTTTGTATAAGGGGACAGATACGCAGTATTTT,CASSLYKGTDTQYF
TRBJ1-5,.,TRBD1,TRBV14,TGTGCCAGCAGCCCCCCCTTGGAGGGGGCCTCGGGCAATCAGCCCCAGCATTTT,CASSPPLEGASGNQPQHF
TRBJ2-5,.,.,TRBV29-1,TGCAGCGGAAGTGGGGGGGCGGGTGAGACCCAGTACTTC,CSGSGGAGETQYF
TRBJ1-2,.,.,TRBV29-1,TGCAGCGTCCGGCAAGGGCGGGACTATGGCTACACCTTC,CSVRQGRDYGYTF